A selection of T cell receptor beta chains follows, all from one sample in a study of OX40 agonist ivuxolimab in advanced cancers. Only in-frame clones appear in the TCRdb table, and some are missing; sequencing was by immunoSEQ multiplex PCR. This sample has over 15,000 clones, with around 91% found just once. The material was CD4+ or CD8+ T cells sorted from blood, obtained in a trial of the OX40 agonist ivuxolimab. The receptor set was obtained from an adult with an advanced solid tumor such as melanoma, head and neck, liver or kidney cancer. Both conserved end residues are part of each CDR3. A D gene is named only where the DNA matches it firmly.

j_call d_call v_call cdr3_nt cdr3_aa
TRBJ2-1 NA TRBV5-1 TGCGCCACCAGCGGTTACGGGTTCGATGAGCAGTTCTTC CATSGYGFDEQFF
TRBJ2-3 NA TRBV29-1 TGCAGCGCCCTACGGGACTCCGGACCAACAGATACGCAGTATTTT CSALRDSGPTDTQYF
TRBJ2-7 NA TRBV6-5 TGTGCCAGCAGTTACTCGGGGGGCCACGAGCAGTACTTC CASSYSGGHEQYF
TRBJ2-7 NA TRBV2 TGTGCCAGCGGGTCAGGGACTTTCGAGCAGTACTTC CASGSGTFEQYF
TRBJ2-7 NA TRBV4-1 TGCGCCAGCAGCCACCAGGGTGGGGGCTACGAGCAGTACTTC CASSHQGGGYEQYF
TRBJ1-5 TRBD1 TRBV28 TGTGCCAGCAGTTTAGAGGGGGCGAAAGTTAACCAGCCCCAGCATTTT CASSLEGAKVNQPQHF
TRBJ2-7 NA TRBV27 TGTGCCAGCAGTTTATCGGCGGCCTACGAGCAGTACTTC CASSLSAAYEQYF
TRBJ2-7 NA TRBV6-1 TGTGCCAGCGACCCGCCTCGGACTACCCGATACGAGCAGTACTTC CASDPPRTTRYEQYF
TRBJ2-7 NA TRBV28 TGTGCCAGCAGTACTGGTCACGAGCAGTACTTC CASSTGHEQYF
TRBJ1-2 NA TRBV7-9 TGTGCCAGCAGCTTGGAATCGGGGGGAAACTATGGCTACACCTTC CASSLESGGNYGYTF